This T cell receptor (beta chain) came from a study of cytomegalovirus exposure and HLA in healthy donors. At the level of the study: HLA-typed donors contributed approximately 86 million unique TCRs, which were held in an early data release. Clustering assigned roughly 81% of the approximately 390 genotyped donors to the Caucasian-associated ancestry cluster.

The PCR employed 60 Vbeta primers together with 13 Jbeta primers. TCRdb keeps only in-frame clones here, not all; method: immunoSEQ multiplex PCR. In the table there are 80,000 to 95,000 clones, approximately 63% of which are singletons. The CDR3 is 19 amino acids. From germline, CDR1 is SNHLY and CDR2 FYNNEI. The ends lost 5 bases at V and 7 bases at J; junction bases unmatched: 14. Remarks on this clone: Its antigen is not identified.

General study findings and limits: Researchers reported in a later analysis that a missense DCLRE1C variant was tied to TCR beta V- and J-gene trimming.

The J gene is TRBJ2-1, the V gene TRBV2; 16 bases fit TRBD2. The sample taken for sequencing was PBMCs. The receptor was isolated from a woman aged 25 to 45 in good health and CMV-seronegative. This CDR3 is CASSQEGLAGGLSKNEQFF. CDR3 nucleotides: TGTGCCAGCAGTCAAGAGGGACTAGCGGGGGGGTTAAGTAAGAATGAGCAGTTCTTC.